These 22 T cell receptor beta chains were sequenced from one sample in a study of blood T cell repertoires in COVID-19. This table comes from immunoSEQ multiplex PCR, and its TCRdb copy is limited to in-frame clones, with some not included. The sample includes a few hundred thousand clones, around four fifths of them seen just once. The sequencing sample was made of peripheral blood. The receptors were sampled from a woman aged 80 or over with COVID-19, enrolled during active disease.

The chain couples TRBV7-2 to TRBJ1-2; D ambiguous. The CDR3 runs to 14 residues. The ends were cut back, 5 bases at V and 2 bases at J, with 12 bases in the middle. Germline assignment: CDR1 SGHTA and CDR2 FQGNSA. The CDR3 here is CASSPGSLNYGYTF. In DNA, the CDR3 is TGTGCCAGCAGCCCCGGGTCCTTAAACTATGGCTACACCTTC.

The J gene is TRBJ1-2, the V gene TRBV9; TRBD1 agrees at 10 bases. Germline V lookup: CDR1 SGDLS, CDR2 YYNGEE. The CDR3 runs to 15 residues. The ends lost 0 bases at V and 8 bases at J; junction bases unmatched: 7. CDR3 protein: CASSVAHGTGEGYTF. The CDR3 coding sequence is TGTGCCAGCAGCGTAGCTCACGGGACAGGGGAAGGCTACACCTTC.

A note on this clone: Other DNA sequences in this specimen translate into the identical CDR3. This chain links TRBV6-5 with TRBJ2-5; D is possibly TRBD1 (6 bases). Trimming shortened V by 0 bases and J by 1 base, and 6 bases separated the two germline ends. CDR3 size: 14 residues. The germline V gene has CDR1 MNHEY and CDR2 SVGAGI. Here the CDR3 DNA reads TGTGCCAGCAGTTACTCGACAGGCCAAGAGACCCAGTACTTC. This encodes CASSYSTGQETQYF.

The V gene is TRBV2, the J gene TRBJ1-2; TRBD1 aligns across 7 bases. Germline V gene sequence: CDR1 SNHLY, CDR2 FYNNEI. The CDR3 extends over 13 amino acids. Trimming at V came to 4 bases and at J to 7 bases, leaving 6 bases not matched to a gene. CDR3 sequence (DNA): TGTGCCAGCAGTGGACAGGGAGCGGGTGGCTACACCTTC. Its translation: CASSGQGAGGYTF. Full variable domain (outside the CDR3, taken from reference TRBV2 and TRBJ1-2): EPEVTQTPSHQVTQMGQEVILRCVPISNHLYFYWYRQILGQKVEFLVSFYNNEISEKSEIFDDQFSVERPDGSNFTLKIRSTKLEDSAMYFCASSGQGAGGYTFGSGTRLTVV.

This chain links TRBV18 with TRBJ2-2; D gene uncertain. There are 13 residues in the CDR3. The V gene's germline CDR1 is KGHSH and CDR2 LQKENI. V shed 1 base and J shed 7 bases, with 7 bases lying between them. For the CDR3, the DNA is TGTGCCAGCTCACCACTAACTATCGGGGAGCTGTTTTTT. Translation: CASSPLTIGELFF.

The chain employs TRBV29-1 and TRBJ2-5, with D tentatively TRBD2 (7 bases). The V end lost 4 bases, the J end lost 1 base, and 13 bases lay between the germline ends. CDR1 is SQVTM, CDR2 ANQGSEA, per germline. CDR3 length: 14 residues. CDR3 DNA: TGCAGCGTTGGGTGGGGGGGCGGCCAAGAGACCCAGTACTTC. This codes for CSVGWGGGQETQYF.

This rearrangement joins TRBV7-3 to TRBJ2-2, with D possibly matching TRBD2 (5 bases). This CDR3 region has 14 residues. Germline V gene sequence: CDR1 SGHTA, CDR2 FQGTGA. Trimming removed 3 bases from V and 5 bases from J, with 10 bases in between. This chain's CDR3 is CASSFVQRTGELFF. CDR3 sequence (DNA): TGTGCCAGCAGCTTCGTACAGCGGACCGGGGAGCTGTTTTTT.

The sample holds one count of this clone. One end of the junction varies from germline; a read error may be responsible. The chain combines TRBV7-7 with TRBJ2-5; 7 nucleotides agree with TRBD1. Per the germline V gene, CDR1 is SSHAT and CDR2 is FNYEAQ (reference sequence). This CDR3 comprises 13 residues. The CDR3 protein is CASSATGVETQYF. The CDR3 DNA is TGTGCTAGCAGCGCCACAGGGGTAGAGACCCAGTACTTC.

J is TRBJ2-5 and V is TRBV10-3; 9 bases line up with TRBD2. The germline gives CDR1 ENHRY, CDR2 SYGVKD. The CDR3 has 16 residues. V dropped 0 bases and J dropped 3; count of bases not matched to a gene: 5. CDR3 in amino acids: CAISESRRGGEETQYF. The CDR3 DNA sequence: TGTGCCATCAGTGAGTCGAGGCGGGGGGGAGAAGAGACCCAGTACTTC.

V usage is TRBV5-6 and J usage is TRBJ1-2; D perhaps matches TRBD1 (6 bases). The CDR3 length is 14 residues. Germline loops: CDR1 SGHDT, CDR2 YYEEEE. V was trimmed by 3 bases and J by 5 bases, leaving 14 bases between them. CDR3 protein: CASSSRTDAYGYTF. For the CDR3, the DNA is TGTGCCAGCAGCTCGCGGACAGACGCGTATGGCTACACCTTC.

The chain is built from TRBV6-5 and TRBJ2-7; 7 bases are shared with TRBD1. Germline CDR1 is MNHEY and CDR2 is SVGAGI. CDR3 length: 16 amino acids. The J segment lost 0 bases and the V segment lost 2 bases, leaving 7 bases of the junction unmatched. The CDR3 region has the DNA TGTGCCAGCAGTTACAACGACAGGGTGAGCTCCTACGAGCAGTACTTC. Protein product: CASSYNDRVSSYEQYF.

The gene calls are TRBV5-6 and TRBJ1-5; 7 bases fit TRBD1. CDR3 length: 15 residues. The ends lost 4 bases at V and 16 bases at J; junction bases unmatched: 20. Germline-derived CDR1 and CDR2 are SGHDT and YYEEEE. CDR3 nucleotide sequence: TGTGCCAGCAGCGCGATAGGGACAGCTTTTGACGGCCAACATTTT. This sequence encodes CASSAIGTAFDGQHF.

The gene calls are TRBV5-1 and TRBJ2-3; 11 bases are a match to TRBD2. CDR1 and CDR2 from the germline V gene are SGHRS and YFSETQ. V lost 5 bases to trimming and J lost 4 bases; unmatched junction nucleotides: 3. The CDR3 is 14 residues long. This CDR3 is CASRTSGDADTQYF. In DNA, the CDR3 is TGCGCCAGCAGGACTAGCGGGGACGCAGATACGCAGTATTTT.

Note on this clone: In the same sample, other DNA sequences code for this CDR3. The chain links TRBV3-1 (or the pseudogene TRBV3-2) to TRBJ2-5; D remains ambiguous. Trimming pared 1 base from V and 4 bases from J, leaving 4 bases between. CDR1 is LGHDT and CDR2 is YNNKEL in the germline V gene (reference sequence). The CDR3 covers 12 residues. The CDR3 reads CASSQAGETQYF. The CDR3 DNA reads TGTGCCAGCAGCCAAGCCGGAGAGACCCAGTACTTC.

DNA for the CDR3: TGTGCCAGCAGTTACTCGATCCGGGGGGCCGATGAGCAGTTCTTC. The encoded protein is CASSYSIRGADEQFF. The chain employs TRBV6-5 and TRBJ2-1, with D perhaps matching TRBD2 (7 bases). Germline V gene sequence: CDR1 MNHEY, CDR2 SVGAGI. Trimming took 0 bases from V and 8 from J, leaving 14 bases between them. CDR3 length equals 15 residues.

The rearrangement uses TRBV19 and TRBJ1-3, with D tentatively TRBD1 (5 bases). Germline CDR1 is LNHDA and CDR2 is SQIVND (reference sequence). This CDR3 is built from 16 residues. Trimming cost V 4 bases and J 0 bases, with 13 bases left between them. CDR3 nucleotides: TGTGCCAGTAGTAGGACAAGAGTAGGCTCTGGAAACACCATATATTTT. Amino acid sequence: CASSRTRVGSGNTIYF.

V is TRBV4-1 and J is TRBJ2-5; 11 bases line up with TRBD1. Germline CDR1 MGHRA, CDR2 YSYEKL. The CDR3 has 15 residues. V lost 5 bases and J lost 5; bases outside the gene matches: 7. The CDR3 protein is CASSSRTGGRETQYF. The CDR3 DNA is TGCGCCAGCAGCTCACGGACAGGGGGCCGTGAGACCCAGTACTTC.

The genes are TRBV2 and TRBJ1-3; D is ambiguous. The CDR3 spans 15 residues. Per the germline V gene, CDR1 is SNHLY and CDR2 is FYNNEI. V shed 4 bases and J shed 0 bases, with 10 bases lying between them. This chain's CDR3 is CASSVESRSGNTIYF. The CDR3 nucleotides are TGTGCCAGCAGTGTGGAGAGTCGCTCTGGAAACACCATATATTTT. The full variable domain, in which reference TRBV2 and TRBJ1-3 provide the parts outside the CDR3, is EPEVTQTPSHQVTQMGQEVILRCVPISNHLYFYWYRQILGQKVEFLVSFYNNEISEKSEIFDDQFSVERPDGSNFTLKIRSTKLEDSAMYFCASSVESRSGNTIYFGEGSWLTVV.

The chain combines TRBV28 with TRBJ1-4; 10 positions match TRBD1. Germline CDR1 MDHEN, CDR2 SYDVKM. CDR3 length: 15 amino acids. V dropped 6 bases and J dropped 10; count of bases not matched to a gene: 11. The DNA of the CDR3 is TGTGCCAGCAGCCCTGGGGGGACAGGGGAGGGAAAACTGTTTTTT. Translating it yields CASSPGGTGEGKLFF.

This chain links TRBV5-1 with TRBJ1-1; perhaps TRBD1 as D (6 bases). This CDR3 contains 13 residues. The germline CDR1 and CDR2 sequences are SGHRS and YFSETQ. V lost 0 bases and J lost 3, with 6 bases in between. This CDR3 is CASSLAGDTEAFF. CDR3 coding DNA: TGCGCCAGCAGCTTGGCAGGGGACACTGAAGCTTTCTTT.

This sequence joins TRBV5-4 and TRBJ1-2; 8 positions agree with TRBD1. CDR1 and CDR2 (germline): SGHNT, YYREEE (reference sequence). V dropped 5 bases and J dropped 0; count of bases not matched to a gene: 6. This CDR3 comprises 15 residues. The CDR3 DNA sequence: TGTGCCAGCAGTTCAGGGGGCCCTGCTAACTATGGCTACACCTTC. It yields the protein CASSSGGPANYGYTF.

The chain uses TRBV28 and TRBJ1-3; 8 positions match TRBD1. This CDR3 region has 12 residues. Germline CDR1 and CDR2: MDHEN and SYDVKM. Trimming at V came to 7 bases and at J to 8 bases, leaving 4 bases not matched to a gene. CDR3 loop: CASISGGYTIYF. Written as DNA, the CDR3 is TGTGCCAGCATATCAGGGGGCTACACCATATATTTT.